This T cell receptor beta chain came from a study of T cells in Graves' hyperthyroidism and ophthalmopathy. V lost 11 bases, J lost 2 bases, and 13 bases lay in between. The CDR3 sequence is 12 residues long. Germline lookup yields CDR1 SEHNR and CDR2 FQNEAQ (reference sequence). The investigators amplified TCR beta CDR3 regions from RNA transcripts. Using the HTBI primer set, a first-round RT-PCR was run on the TCR CDR3. A single record per CDR3 protein comes from TCRdb applying MiXCR to the multiplex PCR reads. Among hundreds of thousands of distinct CDR3 sequences listed, about 45% were seen once. Sequenced sample: peripheral blood or thyroid tissue (not recorded which). The sequence came from an adult man with Graves' disease, either hyperthyroidism or ophthalmopathy (not recorded which). The V gene is TRBV7-9, the J gene TRBJ2-7; D unclear. The DNA for the CDR3 is TGTGCCCGGACCAGGTCTACCTACGAGCAGTACTTC. Its protein is CARTRSTYEQYF. Drawing the rest from reference TRBV7-9 and TRBJ2-7, the complete variable domain is DTGVSQNPRHKITKRGQNVTFRCDPISEHNRLYWYRQTLGQGPEFLTYFQNEAQLEKSRLLSDRFSAERPKGSFSTLEIQRTEQGDSAMYLCARTRSTYEQYFGPGTRLTVT.